This passage covers 4 T cell receptor beta chains from one sample sequenced in a study of shared clonotypes between healthy human individuals. Clones were sequenced by immunoSEQ multiplex PCR, and TCRdb holds only the in-frame ones, with some missing. Of about 2.3 million clones in the sample, around 90% were seen once. The sequenced sample was naive CD4+ T cells from PBMCs. Subset noted: CD45RA+ positively selected. These receptors all come from a man between 18 and 29 years old in good health. Some clones in this sample may be carry-over from other donors' samples.

The V gene is TRBV6-1, the J gene TRBJ1-3, with TRBD1 as a possible D gene (6 bases). Trimming took 4 bases from V and 8 from J, leaving 18 bases between them. CDR1 MNHNS and CDR2 SASEGT come from the germline V gene. CDR3 length: 15 amino acids. CDR3 sequence reads: CASSGVFRQGYTIYF. DNA of the CDR3: TGTGCCAGCAGTGGGGTTTTTAGGCAGGGGTACACCATATATTTT.

The V call is TRBV4-3, the J call TRBJ2-5; D not certain. The ends were cut back, 3 bases at V and 4 bases at J, with 15 bases in the middle. CDR1 is LGHNA, CDR2 YSLEER, per germline. The CDR3 runs to 15 residues. The CDR3 DNA is TGCGCCAGCAGCCAGGGGTTTCAATCGGGAGAGACCCAGTACTTC. It translates to CASSQGFQSGETQYF.

The CDR3 nucleotides read TGTGCCAGCAGTGGAAAACCCGGGGCCACCGGGGAGCTGTTTTTT. Its translation is CASSGKPGATGELFF. The genes are TRBV6-1 and TRBJ2-2; D may match TRBD1 or TRBD2 (5 bases each). CDR1 MNHNS and CDR2 SASEGT come from the germline V gene. The CDR3 extends over 15 amino acids. V lost 4 bases and J lost 4, with 13 bases in between.

The CDR3: CATSLNNEQFF. For the CDR3, the DNA is TGTGCCACCAGCCTCAACAATGAGCAGTTCTTC. The chain recombines TRBV15 with TRBJ2-1, with D hard to call. The ends were cut back, 5 bases at V and 5 bases at J, with 4 bases in the middle. The CDR3 consists of 11 residues. Germline CDR1 and CDR2: LNHNV and YYDKDF (reference sequence).